This entry concerns a single TCR beta chain. Its specificity is not known. The repertoire was sequenced with immunoSEQ multiplex PCR; TCRdb's copy has only in-frame clones and lacks some. The sample yields about 1 million clones, approximately 68% seen once. These data originate in a study of shared clonotypes between healthy human individuals. This CDR3 comprises 15 residues. Germline values: CDR1 SGHTA, CDR2 FQGNSA. With V trimmed by 1 base and J by 9 bases, 6 bases remained unmatched. Study results and limitations: As a rule, naive subsets had a larger estimated richness than memory subsets.

The rearrangement uses TRBV7-2 and TRBJ2-1; 10 nucleotides agree with TRBD2. Sequences were obtained from memory CD4+ T cells sorted from blood. Subset denoted: CD45RA-negative fraction. The clonotype was recovered from a man younger than 35 in good health. The CDR3 sequence is CASSLVVAGGSEQFF. The CDR3 DNA reads TGTGCCAGCAGCTTAGTGGTAGCGGGGGGTTCTGAGCAGTTCTTC.